The clone carrying this T cell receptor (beta chain) came up a few times. A Seattle source enrolled patients during active infection and followed them longitudinally. Original handling: The assay estimated nucleated cells by amplifying reference gene primers. Produced via immunoSEQ multiplex PCR; TCRdb's table is partial and in-frame only. The V and J calls and the clone size are those of that table, but D and trimming were determined from the DNA. The data contain roughly 100,000 clones, approximately 86% of them singletons. This sample is drawn from a study of blood T cell repertoires in COVID-19. About the research overall: COVID-19 samples from acute and convalescent phases originated in the United States, Italy and Spain.

The CDR3 has 14 residues. Germline trimming cut 5 bases from V and 8 bases from J; bases unmatched to any gene: 11. Germline CDR1 is SEHNR and CDR2 is FQNEAQ (reference sequence). The V gene is TRBV7-9, the J gene TRBJ1-2; 7 positions agree with TRBD1. The specimen was peripheral blood. The receptor was isolated from a woman aged 45-60 years with COVID-19, enrolled during active disease. Here the CDR3 reads CASSEGDRRWGYTF. DNA of the CDR3: TGTGCCAGCAGCGAGGGGGACAGAAGATGGGGCTACACCTTC.